The 7 T cell receptor beta chains below were found in one sample sequenced in a study of blood T cells in healthy people across ages. A sample-barcoded 5' primer and a J-beta primer mix were used in a second PCR of roughly 6 to 11 cycles. TCRdb processed the 5' RACE reads anew with MiXCR; each CDR3 protein has one entry. The data contain roughly 1,800,000 distinct CDR3 sequences, about 50% of them singletons. Sequenced: blood. The receptors derive from a middle-aged woman in good health.

The table lists this clonotype with a few counts. J is TRBJ2-4 and V is TRBV5-1; tentative D call: TRBD2 (5 bases). This CDR3 region has 14 residues. V gave up 0 bases and J gave up 7 bases, with 11 bases separating them. The germline gives CDR1 SGHRS, CDR2 YFSETQ. The DNA of the CDR3 is TGCGCCAGCAGCTTGGTTTCTGGGGAGAACATTCAGTACTTC. Amino acid sequence: CASSLVSGENIQYF.

This clonotype was counted only a few times. This rearrangement joins TRBV12-3 or TRBV12-4 to TRBJ2-5, with D possibly matching TRBD1 (5 bases). Trimming took off 0 bases at V and 1 base at J, with 18 bases between the two ends. The CDR3 covers 18 residues. The CDR3 coding sequence is TGTGCCAGCAGTTTAGCCCAGGTGCAGGGCATCGCCCAAGAGACCCAGTACTTC. Encoded protein: CASSLAQVQGIAQETQYF.

V is TRBV7-2 and J is TRBJ1-4, with a weak D call TRBD1 (5 bases). This CDR3 comprises 16 residues. Germline lookup yields CDR1 SGHTA and CDR2 FQGNSA. The germline V and J ends were trimmed by 5 bases and 4 bases, with 17 bases remaining between them. The DNA of the CDR3 is TGTGCCAGCAGCCTAACTTCGACAGCCCTTAATGAAAAACTGTTTTTT. It specifies CASSLTSTALNEKLFF.

This sequence joins TRBV6-5 and TRBJ2-7; 8 bases are shared with TRBD2. V trimming: 5 bases; J trimming: 3 bases; junction bases outside the gene matches: 6. The CDR3 extends over 14 amino acids. Germline CDR1 is MNHEY and CDR2 is SVGAGI. The CDR3 loop reads CASSRGGSYYEQYF. CDR3 bases: TGTGCCAGCAGTCGGGGGGGAAGCTACTACGAGCAGTACTTC.

This clonotype was counted between two and nine times. The chain is built from TRBV28 and TRBJ1-4; TRBD1 matches 7 bases. This CDR3 has 15 residues. Trimming took 3 bases from V and 3 from J; bases not matched to a gene: 4. Germline V lookup: CDR1 MDHEN, CDR2 SYDVKM. As DNA, the CDR3 is TGTGCCAGCAGTTTTGACAGGGTCTCTAATGAAAAACTGTTTTTT. It is translated as CASSFDRVSNEKLFF.

The CDR3 DNA follows: TGCGCCAGCAGCCCTGGGGTTTTAGGGGGCCCTAGCACAGATACGCAGTATTTT. This sequence encodes CASSPGVLGGPSTDTQYF. This rearrangement joins TRBV5-1 to TRBJ2-3; 7 positions match TRBD1. V was pared by 4 bases and J by 0 bases, with 14 bases of the junction left unmatched. The CDR3 sequence is 18 residues long. Germline CDR1 and CDR2: SGHRS and YFSETQ.

V and J are TRBV7-2 and TRBJ2-1; 14 bases line up with TRBD2. The CDR3 runs 19 residues. The J segment lost 0 bases and the V segment lost 3 bases, leaving 7 bases of the junction unmatched. Per the germline V gene, CDR1 is SGHTA and CDR2 is FQGNSA. The CDR3 region has the DNA TGTGCCAGCAGCTTGAGGACTAGCGGGGGGCGCAGCTCCTACAATGAGCAGTTCTTC. It is translated as CASSLRTSGGRSSYNEQFF.